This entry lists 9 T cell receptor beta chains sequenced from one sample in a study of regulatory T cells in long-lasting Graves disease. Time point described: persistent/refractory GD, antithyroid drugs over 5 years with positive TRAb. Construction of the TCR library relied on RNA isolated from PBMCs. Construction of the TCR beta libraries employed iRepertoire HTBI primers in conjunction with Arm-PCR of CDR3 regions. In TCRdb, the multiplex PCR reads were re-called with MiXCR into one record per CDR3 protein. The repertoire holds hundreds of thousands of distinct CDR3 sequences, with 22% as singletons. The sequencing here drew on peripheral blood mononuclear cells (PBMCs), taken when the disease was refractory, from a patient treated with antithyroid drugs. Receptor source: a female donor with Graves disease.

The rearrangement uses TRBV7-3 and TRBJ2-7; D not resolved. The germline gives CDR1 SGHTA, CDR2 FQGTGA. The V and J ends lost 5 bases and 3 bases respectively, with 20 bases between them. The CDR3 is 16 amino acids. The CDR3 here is CASSRPSLRLRYEQYF. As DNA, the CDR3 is TGTGCCAGCAGCCGACCTTCGCTCCGGCTCCGCTACGAGCAGTACTTC. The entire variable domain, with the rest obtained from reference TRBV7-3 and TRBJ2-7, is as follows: GAGVSQTPSNKVTEKGKYVELRCDPISGHTALYWYRQSLGQGPEFLIYFQGTGAADDSGLPNDRFFAVRPEGSVSTLKIQRTERGDSAVYLCASSRPSLRLRYEQYFGPGTRLTVT.

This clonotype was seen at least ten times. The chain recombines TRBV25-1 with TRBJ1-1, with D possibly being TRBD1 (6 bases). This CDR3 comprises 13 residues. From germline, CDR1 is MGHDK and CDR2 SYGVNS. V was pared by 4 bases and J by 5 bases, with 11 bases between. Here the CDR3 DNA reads TGTGCCAGCAGTGTCACTAGGGGGACTGAAGCTTTCTTT. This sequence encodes CASSVTRGTEAFF.

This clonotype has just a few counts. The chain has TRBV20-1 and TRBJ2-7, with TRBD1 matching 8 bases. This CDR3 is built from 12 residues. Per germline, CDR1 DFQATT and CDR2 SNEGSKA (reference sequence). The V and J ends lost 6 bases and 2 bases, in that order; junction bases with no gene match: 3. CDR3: CSAGQGTYEQYF. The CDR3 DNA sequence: TGCAGTGCCGGACAGGGCACCTACGAGCAGTACTTC.

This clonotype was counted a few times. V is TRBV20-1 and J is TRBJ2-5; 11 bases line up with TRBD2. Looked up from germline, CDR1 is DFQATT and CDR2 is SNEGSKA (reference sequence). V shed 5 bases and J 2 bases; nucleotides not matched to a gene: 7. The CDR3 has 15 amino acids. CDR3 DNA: TGCAGTGCTCCCCGGGCTAGCGGGGGGCAAGAGACCCAGTACTTC. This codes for CSAPRASGGQETQYF.

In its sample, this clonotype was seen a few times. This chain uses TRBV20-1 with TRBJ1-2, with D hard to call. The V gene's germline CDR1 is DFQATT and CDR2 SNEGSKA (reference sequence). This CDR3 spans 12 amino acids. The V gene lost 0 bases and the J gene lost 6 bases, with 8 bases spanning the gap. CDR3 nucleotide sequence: TGCAGTGCTAGAGAGGTCGGAGATGGCTACACCTTC. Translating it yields CSAREVGDGYTF.

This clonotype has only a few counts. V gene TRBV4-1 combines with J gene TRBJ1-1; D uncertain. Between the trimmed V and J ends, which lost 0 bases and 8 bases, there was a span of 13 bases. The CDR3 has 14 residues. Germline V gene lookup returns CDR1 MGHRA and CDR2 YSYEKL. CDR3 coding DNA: TGCGCCAGCAGCCAAGATCGGGGAAAGTTCGAAGCTTTCTTT. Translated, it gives CASSQDRGKFEAFF.

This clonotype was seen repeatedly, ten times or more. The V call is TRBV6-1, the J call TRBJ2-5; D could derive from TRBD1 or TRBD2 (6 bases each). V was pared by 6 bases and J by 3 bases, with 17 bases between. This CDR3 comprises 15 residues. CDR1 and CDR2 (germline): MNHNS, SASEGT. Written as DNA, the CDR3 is TGTGCCAGCAGCGAATTTTGGGGGGCGGAAGAGACCCAGTACTTC. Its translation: CASSEFWGAEETQYF.

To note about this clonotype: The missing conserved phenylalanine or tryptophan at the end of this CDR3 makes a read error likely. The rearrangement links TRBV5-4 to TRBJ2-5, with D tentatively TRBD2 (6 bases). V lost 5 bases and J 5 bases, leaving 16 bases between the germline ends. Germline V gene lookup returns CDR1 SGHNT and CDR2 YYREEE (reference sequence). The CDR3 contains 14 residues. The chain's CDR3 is CASRGAGSDETQYS. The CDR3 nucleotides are TGTGCCAGCAGGGGAGCGGGTTCGGATGAGACCCAGTACTCC.

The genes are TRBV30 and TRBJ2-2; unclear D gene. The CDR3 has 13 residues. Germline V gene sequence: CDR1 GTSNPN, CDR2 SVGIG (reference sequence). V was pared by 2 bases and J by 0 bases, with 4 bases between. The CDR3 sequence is CAWSITNTGELFF. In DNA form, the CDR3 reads TGTGCCTGGAGTATTACGAACACCGGGGAGCTGTTTTTT.